This TCR beta chain was identified during a study of T cell repertoires in cytomegalovirus infection. A remark on this clonotype: The conserved phenylalanine or tryptophan is not found at the CDR3 terminus, so this likely reflects a read error.

One entry per CDR3 protein results from TCRdb running MiXCR on the reads. The data hold 350,000 to 450,000 distinct CDR3 sequences, with roughly 20% observed a single time. Trimming removed 4 bases at V and 0 bases at J, with 4 bases between. The CDR3 has 13 amino acids. Germline V gene sequence: CDR1 SGHTA, CDR2 FQGNSA. The chain is built from TRBV7-2 and TRBJ2-1; D gene ambiguous. The receptor was isolated from a human donor in good health (CMV status not recorded). Some clones in this sample may be carry-over from other donors' samples. The specimen sequenced was PBMCs. The CDR3 region has the DNA TGTGCCAGCAGCTCTAGCTCCTACAATGAGCAGTTCTGC. Translating it yields CASSSSSYNEQFC.